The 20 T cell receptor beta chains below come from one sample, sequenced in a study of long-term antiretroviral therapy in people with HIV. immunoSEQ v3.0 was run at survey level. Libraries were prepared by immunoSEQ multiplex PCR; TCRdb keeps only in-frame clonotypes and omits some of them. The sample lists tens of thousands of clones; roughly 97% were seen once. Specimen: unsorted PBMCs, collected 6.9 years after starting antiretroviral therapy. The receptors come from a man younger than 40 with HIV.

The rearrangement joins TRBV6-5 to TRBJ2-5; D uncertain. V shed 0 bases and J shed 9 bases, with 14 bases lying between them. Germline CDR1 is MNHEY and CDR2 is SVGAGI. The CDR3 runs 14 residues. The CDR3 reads CASSYSRTFVAQYF. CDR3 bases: TGTGCCAGCAGTTACTCGAGAACATTCGTGGCCCAGTACTTC.

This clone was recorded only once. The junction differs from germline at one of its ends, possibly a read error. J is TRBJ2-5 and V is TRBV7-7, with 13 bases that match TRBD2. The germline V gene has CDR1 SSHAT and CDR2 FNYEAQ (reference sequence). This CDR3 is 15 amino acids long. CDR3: CASSSGLAGAETQYF. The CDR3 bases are TGTGCTAGCAGCTCCGGACTAGCGGGAGCAGAGACCCAGTACTTC.

The CDR3 region has the DNA TGCGCCAGCAGCCAATGGGGGGATACGCAGTATTTT. It specifies CASSQWGDTQYF. The gene calls are TRBV4-3 and TRBJ2-3; D might be TRBD1 or TRBD2, each matching 5 bases. Germline CDR1 and CDR2: LGHNA and YSLEER. Trimming shortened V by 2 bases and J by 6 bases, and 6 bases separated the two germline ends. The CDR3 is 12 residues long.

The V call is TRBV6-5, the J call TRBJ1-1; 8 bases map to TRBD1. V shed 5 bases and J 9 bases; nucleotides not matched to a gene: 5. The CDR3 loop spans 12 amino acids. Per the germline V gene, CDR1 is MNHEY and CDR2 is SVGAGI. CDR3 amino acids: CASSPRTGQAFF. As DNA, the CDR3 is TGTGCCAGCAGTCCACGGACAGGGCAAGCTTTCTTT.

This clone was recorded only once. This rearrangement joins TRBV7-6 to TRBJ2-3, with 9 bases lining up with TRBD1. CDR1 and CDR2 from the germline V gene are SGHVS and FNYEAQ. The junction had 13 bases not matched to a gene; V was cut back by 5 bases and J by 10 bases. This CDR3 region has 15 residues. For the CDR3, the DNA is TGTGCCAGCAGCGCAAATCCGGGACAGGGAAAGGCGCAGTATTTT. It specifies CASSANPGQGKAQYF.

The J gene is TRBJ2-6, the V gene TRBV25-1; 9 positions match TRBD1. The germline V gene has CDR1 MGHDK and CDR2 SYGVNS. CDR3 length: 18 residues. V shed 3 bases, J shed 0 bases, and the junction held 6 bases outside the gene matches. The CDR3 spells CASSELGTGISGANVLTF. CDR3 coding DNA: TGTGCCAGCAGTGAGCTCGGGACAGGGATCTCTGGGGCCAACGTCCTGACTTTC.

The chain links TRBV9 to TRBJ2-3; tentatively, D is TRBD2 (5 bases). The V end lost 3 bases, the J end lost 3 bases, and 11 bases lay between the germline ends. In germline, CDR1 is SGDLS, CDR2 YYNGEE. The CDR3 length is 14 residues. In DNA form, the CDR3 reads TGTGCCAGCAGCGCCAAGGACTGGACAGATACGCAGTATTTT. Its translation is CASSAKDWTDTQYF.

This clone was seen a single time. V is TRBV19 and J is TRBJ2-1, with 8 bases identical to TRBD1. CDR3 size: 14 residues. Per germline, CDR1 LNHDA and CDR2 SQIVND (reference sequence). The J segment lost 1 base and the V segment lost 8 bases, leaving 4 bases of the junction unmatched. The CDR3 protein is CASAQGESYNEQFF. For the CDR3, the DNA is TGTGCCAGTGCACAGGGGGAATCCTACAATGAGCAGTTCTTC.

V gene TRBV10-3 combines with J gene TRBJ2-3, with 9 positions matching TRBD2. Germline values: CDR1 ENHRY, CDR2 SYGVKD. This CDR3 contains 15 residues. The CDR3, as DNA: TGTGCGTCCGGTAGGGGGACTAGCCACACAGATACGCAGTATTTT. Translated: CASGRGTSHTDTQYF.

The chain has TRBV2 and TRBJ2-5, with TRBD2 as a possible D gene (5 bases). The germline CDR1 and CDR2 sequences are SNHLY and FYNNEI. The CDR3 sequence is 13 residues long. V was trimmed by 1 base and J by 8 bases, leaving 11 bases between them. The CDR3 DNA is TGTGCCAGCAGTGAAGGACTACCTCGAACCCAGTACTTC. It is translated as CASSEGLPRTQYF.

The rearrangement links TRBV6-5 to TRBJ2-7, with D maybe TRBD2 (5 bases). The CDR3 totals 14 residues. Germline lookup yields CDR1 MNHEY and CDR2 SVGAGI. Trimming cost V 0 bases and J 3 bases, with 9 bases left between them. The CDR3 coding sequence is TGTGCCAGCAGTTACTCGCGGGCCAACTACGAGCAGTACTTC. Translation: CASSYSRANYEQYF.

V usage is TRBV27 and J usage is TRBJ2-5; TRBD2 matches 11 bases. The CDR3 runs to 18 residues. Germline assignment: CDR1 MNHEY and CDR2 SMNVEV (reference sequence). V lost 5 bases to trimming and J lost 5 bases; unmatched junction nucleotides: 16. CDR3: CASSPRLAGRRPYETQYF. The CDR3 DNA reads TGTGCCAGCAGTCCACGACTAGCGGGGCGCCGGCCGTACGAGACCCAGTACTTC.

The CDR3 reads CASSPSGPPAGNTIYF. CDR3 DNA sequence: TGTGCCAGCAGCCCCTCGGGACCACCCGCTGGAAACACCATATATTTT. The V gene is TRBV13, the J gene TRBJ1-3; possible D gene TRBD1, 5 bases. Trimming took 5 bases from V and 2 from J, leaving 16 bases between them. Germline V gene data show CDR1 as PRHDT and CDR2 as FYEKMQ (reference sequence). The CDR3 spans 16 residues.

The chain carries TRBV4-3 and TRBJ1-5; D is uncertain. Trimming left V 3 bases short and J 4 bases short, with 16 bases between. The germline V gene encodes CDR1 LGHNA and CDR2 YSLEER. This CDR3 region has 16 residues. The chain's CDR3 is CASSQAWESGNQPQHF. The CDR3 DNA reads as TGCGCCAGCAGCCAGGCATGGGAAAGTGGAAATCAGCCCCAGCATTTT.

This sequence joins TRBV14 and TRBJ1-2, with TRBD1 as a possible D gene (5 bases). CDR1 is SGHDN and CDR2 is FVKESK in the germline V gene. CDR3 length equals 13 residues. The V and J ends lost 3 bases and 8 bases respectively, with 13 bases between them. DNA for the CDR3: TGTGCCAGCAGCCACAGGACATACCGAGGCTACACCTTC. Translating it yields CASSHRTYRGYTF.

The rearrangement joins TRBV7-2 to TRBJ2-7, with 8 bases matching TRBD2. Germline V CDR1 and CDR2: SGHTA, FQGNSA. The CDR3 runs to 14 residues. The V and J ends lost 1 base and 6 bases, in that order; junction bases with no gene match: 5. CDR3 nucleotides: TGTGCCAGCAGCTTAGAAGCGGGAGCGAGCGAGCAGTACTTC. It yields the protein CASSLEAGASEQYF.

The CDR3 bases are TGTGCCAGCAGTTACTTCCGCCTGGGCGCTAATGAAAAACTGTTTTTT. Translation: CASSYFRLGANEKLFF. The chain uses TRBV6-5 and TRBJ1-4; D uncertain. V was pared by 1 base and J by 3 bases, with 12 bases between. Germline assignment: CDR1 MNHEY and CDR2 SVGAGI. The CDR3 has 16 amino acids.

This CDR3 is CASSPTMVTGNIQYF. DNA for the CDR3: TGTGCCAGCAGCCCGACGATGGTGACGGGAAACATTCAGTACTTC. The rearrangement links TRBV11-2 to TRBJ2-4; D gene unclear. CDR3 length: 15 amino acids. Between the trimmed V and J ends, which lost 5 bases and 6 bases, there was a span of 17 bases. The germline V gene encodes CDR1 SGHAT and CDR2 FQNNGV.

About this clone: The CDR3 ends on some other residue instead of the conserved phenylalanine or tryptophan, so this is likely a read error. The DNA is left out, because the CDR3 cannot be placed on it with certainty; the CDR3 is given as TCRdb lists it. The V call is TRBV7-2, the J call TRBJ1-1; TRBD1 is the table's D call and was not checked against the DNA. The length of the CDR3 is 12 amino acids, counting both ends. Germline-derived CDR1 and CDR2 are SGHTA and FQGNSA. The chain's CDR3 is CASSSDRGLRDV.

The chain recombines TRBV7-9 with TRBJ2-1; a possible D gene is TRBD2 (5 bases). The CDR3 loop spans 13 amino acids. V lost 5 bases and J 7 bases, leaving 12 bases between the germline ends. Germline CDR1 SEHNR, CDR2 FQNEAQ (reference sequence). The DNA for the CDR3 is TGTGCCAGCAGCCGAGAGGGAAGAAATGAGCAGTTCTTC. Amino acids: CASSREGRNEQFF. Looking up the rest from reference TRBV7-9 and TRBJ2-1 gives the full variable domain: DTGVSQNPRHKITKRGQNVTFRCDPISEHNRLYWYRQTLGQGPEFLTYFQNEAQLEKSRLLSDRFSAERPKGSFSTLEIQRTEQGDSAMYLCASSREGRNEQFFGPGTRLTVL.